The 29 T cell receptor beta chains reported below all come from one sample, sequenced in a study of blood T cell repertoires in COVID-19. Assay: immunoSEQ multiplex PCR; the TCRdb copy retains only in-frame clones and omits some. The profile shows under 130,000 clones, around 88% of them singletons. The material sequenced was peripheral blood. The receptors derive from a human donor in a cohort sampled during active COVID-19.

The rearrangement joins TRBV7-2 to TRBJ2-3, with TRBD2 matching 8 bases. CDR1 is SGHTA, CDR2 FQGNSA, per germline. CDR3 length: 15 amino acids. The trim removed 1 base at V and 3 bases at J, leaving 3 bases unmatched. This CDR3 reads CASSLVGRGTDTQYF. The CDR3 DNA is TGTGCCAGCAGCTTAGTCGGGAGGGGGACAGATACGCAGTATTTT.

The rearrangement joins TRBV18 to TRBJ1-1; TRBD1 matches 7 bases. CDR1 KGHSH and CDR2 LQKENI come from the germline V gene. There are 19 residues in the CDR3. V shed 1 base and J 1 base; nucleotides not matched to a gene: 15. The chain's CDR3 is CASSPRLGRQGGENTEAFF. CDR3 nucleotide sequence: TGTGCCAGCTCACCACGTCTGGGGAGACAGGGCGGTGAGAACACTGAAGCTTTCTTT.

This sequence joins TRBV28 and TRBJ1-2, with D hard to call. The CDR3 spans 14 residues. The V end was cut by 6 bases, the J end by 2 bases, with 13 bases between. The V gene's germline CDR1 is MDHEN and CDR2 SYDVKM. The CDR3 DNA reads as TGTGCCAGCAGGCCCTCAGGCTTAAACTATGGCTACACCTTC. This codes for CASRPSGLNYGYTF.

The CDR3 loop reads CASSPKTGVGSYEQYF. In nucleotides, the CDR3 is TGTGCCAGCAGCCCCAAAACAGGGGTTGGGTCCTACGAGCAGTACTTC. The rearrangement joins TRBV3-1 (or the pseudogene TRBV3-2) to TRBJ2-7, with 7 bases aligning to TRBD1. This CDR3 region has 16 residues. Germline V gene sequence: CDR1 LGHDT, CDR2 YNNKEL (reference sequence). With 4 bases clipped from V and 1 base from J, the junction kept 10 bases outside the gene matches.

DNA of the CDR3: TGTGCCAGCAGCTCCCAGGGGATCTACACTGAAGCTTTCTTT. The encoded protein is CASSSQGIYTEAFF. The chain is built from TRBV7-8 and TRBJ1-1; D may be TRBD1 (6 bases). Trimming pared 4 bases from V and 3 bases from J, leaving 12 bases between. The CDR3 runs 14 residues. CDR1 is SGHVS, CDR2 FQNEAQ, per germline.

The chain recombines TRBV6-2 or TRBV6-3 with TRBJ2-5, with 9 bases fitting TRBD2. Germline values: CDR1 MNHEY, CDR2 SVGEGT. V shed 5 bases and J 5 bases; nucleotides not matched to a gene: 12. The CDR3 runs to 16 residues. The CDR3 spells CASSTTLAGGWETQYF. CDR3 nucleotides: TGTGCCAGCAGTACCACTCTGGCGGGGGGGTGGGAGACCCAGTACTTC.

The V call is TRBV5-1, the J call TRBJ2-4; the D is unclear. The V end lost 0 bases, the J end lost 8 bases, and 9 bases lay between the germline ends. Germline assignment: CDR1 SGHRS and CDR2 YFSETQ. The CDR3 is 13 amino acids. CDR3 nucleotides: TGCGCCAGCAGCTTGGCACAGTGGGACATTCAGTACTTC. It codes for CASSLAQWDIQYF.

This chain uses TRBV9 with TRBJ2-1, with 12 bases matching TRBD2. Germline values: CDR1 SGDLS, CDR2 YYNGEE. The V and J ends lost 3 bases and 4 bases, in that order; junction bases with no gene match: 5. The CDR3 covers 16 residues. The CDR3 coding sequence is TGTGCCAGCAGCGAGGGCGGGACTAGCGGGTACAATGAGCAGTTCTTC. Encoded protein: CASSEGGTSGYNEQFF.

This CDR3 reads CASSPPGDRYYEKLFF. In DNA, the CDR3 is TGTGCCAGCAGCCCCCCGGGGGACCGATACTATGAAAAACTGTTTTTT. The V and J genes are TRBV3-1 (or the pseudogene TRBV3-2) and TRBJ1-4; possible D gene TRBD1, 5 bases. CDR1 LGHDT and CDR2 YNNKEL come from the germline V gene (reference sequence). V lost 4 bases, J lost 6 bases, and 18 bases lay in between. This CDR3 spans 16 amino acids.

The genes are TRBV7-9 and TRBJ2-5; unclear D gene. Germline V gives CDR1 SEHNR, CDR2 FQNEAQ (reference sequence). The CDR3 has 11 residues. V was shortened by 7 bases and J by 4 bases, with 7 bases between the two germline ends. The CDR3 sequence is CASTTGETQYF. Here the CDR3 DNA reads TGTGCCAGCACTACTGGAGAGACCCAGTACTTC.

V usage is TRBV27 and J usage is TRBJ2-3; D ambiguous. Trimming cost V 5 bases and J 2 bases, with 8 bases left between them. The CDR3 covers 13 residues. CDR1 and CDR2 (germline): MNHEY, SMNVEV (reference sequence). This CDR3 reads CASSTANTDTQYF. The CDR3 DNA is TGTGCCAGCAGTACAGCTAACACAGATACGCAGTATTTT.

This sequence joins TRBV4-1 and TRBJ2-7; maybe TRBD2 (7 bases). V lost 1 base, J lost 4 bases, and 17 bases lay in between. CDR1 and CDR2 (germline): MGHRA, YSYEKL. The CDR3 covers 16 residues. The CDR3 DNA follows: TGCGCCAGCAGCCAAGTTACCGGGGGGCTTCGGTACGAGCAGTACTTC. Protein product: CASSQVTGGLRYEQYF.

The J gene is TRBJ1-5, the V gene TRBV7-9; no reliable D call. This CDR3 spans 12 amino acids. Germline V gene lookup returns CDR1 SEHNR and CDR2 FQNEAQ (reference sequence). The V and J ends lost 1 base and 7 bases respectively, with 5 bases between them. CDR3 region: CASSLGGQPQHF. CDR3 DNA sequence: TGTGCCAGCAGCTTAGGTGGCCAGCCCCAGCATTTT.

This clone was detected only once. The chain employs TRBV24-1 and TRBJ1-3; 8 bases are a match to TRBD1. V lost 2 bases, J lost 2 bases, and 7 bases stayed unmatched. The CDR3 contains 17 residues. Germline CDR1 and CDR2: KGHDR and SFDVKD. The CDR3 loop reads CATSDSRTGITGNTIYF. The CDR3 DNA sequence: TGTGCCACCAGTGATTCCCGGACAGGGATTACTGGAAACACCATATATTTT.

The chain has TRBV19 and TRBJ1-3; D perhaps matches TRBD1 (5 bases). The V end was cut by 9 bases, the J end by 1 base, with 16 bases between. The CDR3 length is 15 residues. Germline CDR1 LNHDA, CDR2 SQIVND (reference sequence). The CDR3, as DNA: TGTGCCAGCTCTCCGACAGTCGCATCTGGAAACACCATATATTTT. This gives the protein CASSPTVASGNTIYF.

V usage is TRBV5-1 and J usage is TRBJ1-2; TRBD1 matches at 7 bases. The CDR3 consists of 14 residues. After removal of 5 bases from V and 7 bases from J, the junction contained 11 bases not matched to a gene. The germline gives CDR1 SGHRS, CDR2 YFSETQ. This CDR3 reads CASRGGAVSRGYTF. The CDR3 DNA reads TGCGCCAGCAGAGGGGGCGCGGTTTCTCGTGGCTACACCTTC. Supplemented by reference TRBV5-1 and TRBJ1-2, the full variable domain reads KAGVTQTPRYLIKTRGQQVTLSCSPISGHRSVSWYQQTPGQGLQFLFEYFSETQRNKGNFPGRFSGRQFSNSRSEMNVSTLELGDSALYLCASRGGAVSRGYTFGSGTRLTVV.

The rearrangement links TRBV5-8 to TRBJ2-1; D is uncertain. This CDR3 comprises 15 residues. Germline V lookup: CDR1 SGHTS, CDR2 YDEGEE. Trimming removed 3 bases at V and 5 bases at J, with 15 bases between. CDR3 region: CASSYGVSGHNEQFF. The CDR3 nucleotides are TGTGCCAGCAGCTACGGCGTGTCGGGTCACAATGAGCAGTTCTTC.

This chain links TRBV18 with TRBJ2-7; D perhaps matches TRBD1 (6 bases). The CDR3 totals 15 residues. Germline CDR1 is KGHSH and CDR2 is LQKENI. Trimming cost V 2 bases and J 3 bases, with 14 bases left between them. Written as DNA, the CDR3 is TGTGCCAGCTCACCAGGGGCGACAGGCCTCTACGAGCAGTACTTC. This encodes CASSPGATGLYEQYF.

This clone has a single count. The chain has TRBV9 and TRBJ1-1, with 8 nucleotides matching TRBD1. CDR1 and CDR2 from the germline V gene are SGDLS and YYNGEE. The V gene end was trimmed by 4 bases and the J gene end by 2 bases; junction bases not matched to a gene: 7. The CDR3 runs 15 residues. The CDR3 region has the DNA TGTGCCAGCAGCACCCCCGGGACAGGCAACACTGAAGCTTTCTTT. This sequence encodes CASSTPGTGNTEAFF.

This chain connects TRBV4-1 to TRBJ2-2, with TRBD1 matching 9 bases. CDR1 is MGHRA, CDR2 YSYEKL, per germline. Trimming took 4 bases from V and 6 from J; bases not matched to a gene: 6. The CDR3 length is 15 residues. The CDR3 loop is CASSRPGQGPGELFF. The DNA for the CDR3 is TGCGCCAGCAGCCGCCCGGGACAGGGTCCCGGGGAGCTGTTTTTT.

This clone was counted once. This chain joins TRBV5-1 and TRBJ2-1, with 9 bases fitting TRBD2. Germline loops: CDR1 SGHRS, CDR2 YFSETQ. Unmatched junction bases numbered 8, after V lost 0 bases and J lost 4 bases. CDR3 length equals 17 residues. CDR3 bases: TGCGCCAGCAGCTTGGCGCTGACTAGCGGAGCGTACAATGAGCAGTTCTTC. This encodes CASSLALTSGAYNEQFF.

CDR3 residues: CASSLSIRAVYEQYF. The DNA for the CDR3 is TGTGCCAGCAGCTTGAGTATCAGGGCGGTGTACGAGCAGTACTTC. This chain joins TRBV5-8 and TRBJ2-7, with D possibly matching TRBD1 (5 bases). There are 15 residues in the CDR3. With 1 base removed from V and 4 bases from J, the gap between germline ends came to 15 bases. Germline CDR1 reads SGHTS; CDR2 reads YDEGEE.

The chain has TRBV7-2 and TRBJ2-1; 10 positions match TRBD2. This CDR3 comprises 14 residues. The germline V gene encodes CDR1 SGHTA and CDR2 FQGNSA. V was clipped by 5 bases and J by 8 bases; unmatched bases: 6. This CDR3 reads CASSVTGTSDEQFF. CDR3 bases: TGTGCCAGCAGCGTAACCGGGACTAGCGATGAGCAGTTCTTC. Full variable domain (rest looked up from reference TRBV7-2 and TRBJ2-1): GAGVSQSPSNKVTEKGKDVELRCDPISGHTALYWYRQSLGQGLEFLIYFQGNSAPDKSGLPSDRFSAERTGGSVSTLTIQRTQQEDSAVYLCASSVTGTSDEQFFGPGTRLTVL.

The CDR3 sequence is CASRTGGPDTQYF. As DNA, the CDR3 is TGTGCCAGCAGAACAGGGGGCCCAGATACGCAGTATTTT. V is TRBV28 and J is TRBJ2-3; 9 positions match TRBD1. The CDR3 length is 13 residues. J was trimmed by 4 bases and V by 6 bases; bases with no gene match: 2. The germline gives CDR1 MDHEN, CDR2 SYDVKM.

The rearrangement links TRBV15 to TRBJ1-6, with 10 bases that match TRBD1. Germline CDR1 is LNHNV and CDR2 is YYDKDF (reference sequence). V gave up 1 base and J gave up 7 bases; unmatched junction bases: 4. The CDR3 has 16 amino acids. The CDR3 region is CATSRVPDRGNSPLHF. CDR3 DNA: TGTGCCACCAGCAGAGTCCCGGACAGGGGGAATTCACCCCTCCACTTT. The full variable domain, its missing parts supplied by reference TRBV15 and TRBJ1-6, is DAMVIQNPRYQVTQFGKPVTLSCSQTLNHNVMYWYQQKSSQAPKLLFHYYDKDFNNEADTPDNFQSRRPNTSFCFLDIRSPGLGDTAMYLCATSRVPDRGNSPLHFGNGTRLTVT.

This rearrangement joins TRBV10-1 to TRBJ2-1; TRBD2 agrees at 9 bases. The CDR3 contains 14 residues. The V segment lost 8 bases and the J segment 7 bases; nucleotides outside the gene matches: 9. The germline gives CDR1 WNHNN, CDR2 SYGVQD (reference sequence). The CDR3 nucleotides are TGCGCCAGCGGTATAGCGGGGGTAAGGAATGAGCAGTTCTTC. Amino acids: CASGIAGVRNEQFF.

This clone appeared a single time. The chain has TRBV27 and TRBJ2-1, with TRBD2 identical over 14 bases. The germline gives CDR1 MNHEY, CDR2 SMNVEV (reference sequence). J gave up 8 bases and V 3 bases, and 9 bases lay outside the gene matches. This CDR3 has 17 amino acids. CDR3 sequence (DNA): TGTGCCAGCAGTTTTGTGACTAGCGGGGGGGCTTTAGATGAGCAGTTCTTC. Amino acids: CASSFVTSGGALDEQFF.

The chain is built from TRBV6-2 or TRBV6-3 and TRBJ2-1; 8 bases agree with TRBD1. Per the germline V gene, CDR1 is MNHEY and CDR2 is SVGEGT. After removal of 4 bases from V and 6 bases from J, the junction contained 5 bases not matched to a gene. The CDR3 extends over 14 amino acids. The DNA for the CDR3 is TGTGCCAGCAGTTTAACAGGGGGTGCCAATGAGCAGTTCTTC. This gives the protein CASSLTGGANEQFF.

This chain links TRBV30 with TRBJ2-3; no clear D gene. V lost 5 bases, J lost 6 bases, and 15 bases lay in between. The CDR3 is made up of 13 amino acids. The germline gives CDR1 GTSNPN, CDR2 SVGIG (reference sequence). The CDR3 DNA is TGTGCCTGGGAAAGCACTCTAGGCGATACGCAGTATTTT. Translated: CAWESTLGDTQYF.